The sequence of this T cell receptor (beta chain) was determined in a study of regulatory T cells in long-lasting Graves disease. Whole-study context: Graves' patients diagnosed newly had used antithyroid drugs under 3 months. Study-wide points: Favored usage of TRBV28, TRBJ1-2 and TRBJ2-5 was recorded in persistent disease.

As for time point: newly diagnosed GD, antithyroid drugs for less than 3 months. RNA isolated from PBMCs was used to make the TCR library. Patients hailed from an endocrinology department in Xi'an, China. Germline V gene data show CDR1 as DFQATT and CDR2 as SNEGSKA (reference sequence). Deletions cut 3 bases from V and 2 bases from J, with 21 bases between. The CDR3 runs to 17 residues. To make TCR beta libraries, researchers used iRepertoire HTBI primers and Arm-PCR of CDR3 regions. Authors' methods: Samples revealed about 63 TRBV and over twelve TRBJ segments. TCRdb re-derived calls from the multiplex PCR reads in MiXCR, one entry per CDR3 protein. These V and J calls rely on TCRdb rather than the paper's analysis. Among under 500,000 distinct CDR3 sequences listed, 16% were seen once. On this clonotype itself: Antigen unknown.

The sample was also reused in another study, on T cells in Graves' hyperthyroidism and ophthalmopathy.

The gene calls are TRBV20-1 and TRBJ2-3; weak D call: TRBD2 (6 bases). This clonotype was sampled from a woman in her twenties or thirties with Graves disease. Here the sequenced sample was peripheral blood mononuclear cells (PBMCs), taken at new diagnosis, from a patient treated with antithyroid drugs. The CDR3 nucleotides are TGCAGTGCTAGTATCGATTCTGGGGGGACGTACACAGATACGCAGTATTTT. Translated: CSASIDSGGTYTDTQYF.